Shown below are 6 T cell receptor beta chains from a single sample sequenced in a study of blood T cell repertoires in COVID-19. Sequenced by immunoSEQ multiplex PCR; TCRdb stores in-frame clones only, minus some. Of roughly 350,000 clones listed, about nine tenths are singletons. The sequenced material came from peripheral blood. Source of these receptors: a woman between 70 and 85 years old with COVID-19, enrolled during active disease.

This sequence joins TRBV12-3 or TRBV12-4 and TRBJ1-2, with D maybe TRBD1 (5 bases). V lost 8 bases to trimming and J lost 6 bases, with 16 bases between them. There are 13 residues in the CDR3. CDR3 sequence (DNA): TGTGCCAGCGGCAGGGTATCAGACAATGGCTACACCTTC. Residues: CASGRVSDNGYTF.

This clone has a handful of counts. V gene TRBV24-1 combines with J gene TRBJ2-7, with D uncertain. The CDR3 runs to 14 residues. Trimming cost V 3 bases and J 6 bases, with 14 bases left between them. The germline CDR1 and CDR2 sequences are KGHDR and SFDVKD. The CDR3 spells CATSDPARQREQYF. The CDR3 DNA reads as TGTGCCACCAGTGATCCGGCCCGGCAGCGCGAGCAGTACTTC.

Only one count was recorded for this clone. V usage is TRBV2 and J usage is TRBJ2-7; TRBD1 matches at 10 bases. CDR3 size: 14 residues. The germline gives CDR1 SNHLY, CDR2 FYNNEI. V shed 3 bases and J 5 bases; nucleotides not matched to a gene: 4. The CDR3 loop is CASSDGTGVDEQYF. CDR3 bases: TGTGCCAGCAGTGACGGGACAGGGGTGGACGAGCAGTACTTC. The variable domain in full, completed from reference TRBV2 and TRBJ2-7, reads EPEVTQTPSHQVTQMGQEVILRCVPISNHLYFYWYRQILGQKVEFLVSFYNNEISEKSEIFDDQFSVERPDGSNFTLKIRSTKLEDSAMYFCASSDGTGVDEQYFGPGTRLTVT.

The rearrangement links TRBV6-2 or TRBV6-3 to TRBJ2-5, with 8 bases fitting TRBD2. J was trimmed by 5 bases and V by 6 bases; bases with no gene match: 17. Germline CDR1 is MNHEY and CDR2 is SVGEGT. The CDR3 extends over 17 amino acids. The CDR3 bases are TGTGCCAGCAGCCCCCCCTCATCTAGCGGGTGGGAGGAGACCCAGTACTTC. Its protein is CASSPPSSSGWEETQYF.

The chain links TRBV5-4 to TRBJ2-7; a weak D match, TRBD1 (5 bases). From germline, CDR1 is SGHNT and CDR2 YYREEE (reference sequence). Trimming shortened V by 2 bases and J by 6 bases, and 18 bases separated the two germline ends. The CDR3 is 15 amino acids. The CDR3 here is CASSLRTMLTSEQYF. The CDR3 DNA is TGTGCCAGCAGCTTACGGACAATGCTAACCTCCGAGCAGTACTTC. Together with reference TRBV5-4 and TRBJ2-7, the CDR3 gives the full variable domain: ETGVTQSPTHLIKTRGQQVTLRCSSQSGHNTVSWYQQALGQGPQFIFQYYREEENGRGNFPPRFSGLQFPNYSSELNVNALELDDSALYLCASSLRTMLTSEQYFGPGTRLTVT.

The chain carries TRBV27 and TRBJ1-1; D unclear. Germline CDR1 is MNHEY and CDR2 is SMNVEV (reference sequence). With 3 bases removed from V and 2 bases from J, the gap between germline ends came to 13 bases. The CDR3 is made up of 15 amino acids. The CDR3 coding sequence is TGTGCCAGCAGTTTTTCCGGGTCAGCCAACACTGAAGCTTTCTTT. It specifies CASSFSGSANTEAFF.